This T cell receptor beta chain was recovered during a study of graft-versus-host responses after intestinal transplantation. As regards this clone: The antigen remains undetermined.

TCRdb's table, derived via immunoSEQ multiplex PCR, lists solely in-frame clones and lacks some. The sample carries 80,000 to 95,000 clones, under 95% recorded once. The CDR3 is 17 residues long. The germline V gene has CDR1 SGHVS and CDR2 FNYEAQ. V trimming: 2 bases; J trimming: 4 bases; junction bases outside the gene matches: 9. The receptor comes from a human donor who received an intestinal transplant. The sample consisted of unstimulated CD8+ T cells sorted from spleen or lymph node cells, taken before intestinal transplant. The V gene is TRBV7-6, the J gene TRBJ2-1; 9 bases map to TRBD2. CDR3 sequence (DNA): TGTGCCAGCAGCTTATTAGTAGCGGGAGTGAAGTACAATGAGCAGTTCTTC. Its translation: CASSLLVAGVKYNEQFF. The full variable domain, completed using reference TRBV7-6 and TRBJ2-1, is GAGVSQSPRYKVTKRGQDVALRCDPISGHVSLYWYRQALGQGPEFLTYFNYEAQQDKSGLPNDRFSAERPEGSISTLTIQRTEQRDSAMYRCASSLLVAGVKYNEQFFGPGTRLTVL.